This entry lists 11 T cell receptor beta chains sequenced from one sample in a study of blood T cell repertoires in COVID-19. The protocol was immunoSEQ multiplex PCR, while the TCRdb copy is restricted to in-frame clones and leaves out a portion. Among 400,000 to 500,000 clones listed, roughly 90% were seen once. The sequenced sample consisted of PBMCs or T cells enriched from blood (not recorded which). Receptors were obtained from a woman between 40 and 50 years old who had recovered from COVID-19.

The chain employs TRBV21-1 and TRBJ2-1; the table gives TRBD1 as D, unverified against the DNA. TRBV21-1 is a pseudogene segment. This CDR3 contains 16 residues. The DNA of the CDR3 is TGTGCCAGCACCCAAAACGACAGGGAAGTTGGTAATGAGCAGTTCTTC. Its protein is CASTQNDREVGNEQFF.

J is TRBJ2-5 and V is TRBV3-1 (or the pseudogene TRBV3-2), with 10 positions matching TRBD2. Germline-derived CDR1 and CDR2 are LGHDT and YNNKEL (reference sequence). There are 15 residues in the CDR3. V lost 0 bases, J lost 5 bases, and 3 bases stayed unmatched. This CDR3 reads CASSQEGLARETQYF. The CDR3 DNA reads TGTGCCAGCAGCCAAGAGGGACTAGCGAGGGAGACCCAGTACTTC.

This sequence joins TRBV7-9 and TRBJ2-1, with 8 bases identical to TRBD1. This CDR3 spans 17 amino acids. Germline values: CDR1 SEHNR, CDR2 FQNEAQ (reference sequence). The J segment lost 4 bases and the V segment lost 0 bases, leaving 8 bases of the junction unmatched. CDR3 sequence (DNA): TGTGCCAGCAGCTTAGCCTGGACAGGGTCCTCTTACAATGAGCAGTTCTTC. Translation: CASSLAWTGSSYNEQFF.

The rearrangement links TRBV12-3 or TRBV12-4 to TRBJ2-7; D possibly corresponds to TRBD2 (5 bases). V shed 6 bases and J shed 6 bases, with 12 bases lying between them. This CDR3 has 12 amino acids. CDR3 nucleotides: TGTGCCAGCAGCTCGAGGGTGGGCGAGCAGTACTTC. This gives the protein CASSSRVGEQYF.

This rearrangement joins TRBV19 to TRBJ1-6; D not certain. Between the trimmed V and J ends, which lost 3 bases and 8 bases, there was a span of 8 bases. Germline loops: CDR1 LNHDA, CDR2 SQIVND (reference sequence). CDR3 length: 13 amino acids. DNA for the CDR3: TGTGCCAGTAGTATCTCGAGTGATTCACCCCTCCACTTT. Translating gives CASSISSDSPLHF.

CDR3 sequence (DNA): TGTGCCAGCAGTTCTCTAGCGGGAGGGAGAACCGGGGAGCTGTTTTTT. Its protein is CASSSLAGGRTGELFF. V usage is TRBV7-2 and J usage is TRBJ2-2; 12 positions match TRBD2. The CDR3 has 16 amino acids. Germline-derived CDR1 and CDR2 are SGHTA and FQGNSA. After removal of 6 bases from V and 5 bases from J, the junction contained 7 bases not matched to a gene. The full variable domain, rest sourced from reference TRBV7-2 and TRBJ2-2, is GAGVSQSPSNKVTEKGKDVELRCDPISGHTALYWYRQSLGQGLEFLIYFQGNSAPDKSGLPSDRFSAERTGGSVSTLTIQRTQQEDSAVYLCASSSLAGGRTGELFFGEGSRLTVL.

The V and J genes are TRBV7-2 and TRBJ1-6; D gene ambiguous. V lost 3 bases to trimming and J lost 7 bases, with 7 bases between them. The CDR3 has 13 amino acids. Germline V gives CDR1 SGHTA, CDR2 FQGNSA. The CDR3 nucleotides read TGTGCCAGCAGCTTCGGTATGAATTCACCCCTCCACTTT. Translation gives CASSFGMNSPLHF.

This sequence joins TRBV21-1 and TRBJ2-5; TRBD1 is the table's D call and was not checked against the DNA. TRBV21-1 is assigned pseudogene status. CDR3 length equals 16 residues. CDR3 in DNA: TGTGCCAGCAGCAAAGACAAGAAGGGGTTAGGGGAGACCCAGTACTTC. It codes for CASSKDKKGLGETQYF.

V gene TRBV19 combines with J gene TRBJ2-7; 8 positions match TRBD1. The CDR3 loop spans 16 amino acids. Germline loops: CDR1 LNHDA, CDR2 SQIVND (reference sequence). Trimming at V came to 4 bases and at J to 5 bases, leaving 13 bases not matched to a gene. The CDR3 nucleotides read TGTGCCAGTAGTACAGCTTATGGGACAGGCAGTAACGAGCAGTACTTC. Residues: CASSTAYGTGSNEQYF.

The rearrangement joins TRBV4-3 to TRBJ2-5; D is ambiguous. The V end lost 0 bases, the J end lost 2 bases, and 10 bases lay between the germline ends. This CDR3 comprises 15 residues. Germline values: CDR1 LGHNA, CDR2 YSLEER. DNA of the CDR3: TGCGCCAGCAGCCAAGAGTTAAGAGTTCAAGAGACCCAGTACTTC. The encoded protein is CASSQELRVQETQYF.

The chain recombines TRBV5-1 with TRBJ2-7; D gene unclear. CDR3 length: 14 residues. Germline lookup yields CDR1 SGHRS and CDR2 YFSETQ. Trimming removed 0 bases at V and 0 bases at J, with 7 bases between. The CDR3 DNA follows: TGCGCCAGCAGCTTGGGACTGTCCTCCTACGAGCAGTACTTC. Translating gives CASSLGLSSYEQYF. The variable domain in full, with the rest retrieved from reference TRBV5-1 and TRBJ2-7, is KAGVTQTPRYLIKTRGQQVTLSCSPISGHRSVSWYQQTPGQGLQFLFEYFSETQRNKGNFPGRFSGRQFSNSRSEMNVSTLELGDSALYLCASSLGLSSYEQYFGPGTRLTVT.